Listed here are 19 T cell receptor beta chains from one sample, sequenced in a study of blood T cells in healthy people across ages. Using a J-beta primer mix together with a sample-barcoded 5' primer, a second PCR was run for roughly 7 to 11 cycles. TCRdb ran MiXCR on the 5' RACE reads and lists one entry per CDR3 protein. This sample carries about 640,000 distinct CDR3 sequences, under 30% of them seen once, and the ten largest clones take roughly 14%. The sample consisted of blood. All receptors derive from a woman aged 80 or over in good health.

CDR3: CASSFRENQPQHF. The CDR3 bases are TGTGCCAGCAGCTTCAGGGAGAATCAGCCCCAGCATTTT. The chain links TRBV6-5 to TRBJ1-5; TRBD1 might be the D (5 bases). Trimming removed 6 bases at V and 4 bases at J, with 10 bases between. There are 13 residues in the CDR3. Germline CDR1 reads MNHEY; CDR2 reads SVGAGI.

This clonotype was seen many times. This rearrangement joins TRBV27 to TRBJ2-1; no clear D. The CDR3 is made up of 15 amino acids. V was shortened by 4 bases and J by 2 bases, with 12 bases between the two germline ends. Germline V CDR1 and CDR2: MNHEY, SMNVEV (reference sequence). Here the CDR3 DNA reads TGTGCCAGCAGTTATGCCAACCCGCCCTACAATGAGCAGTTCTTC. This codes for CASSYANPPYNEQFF.

On this clonotype: A single base separates this from a much larger clone, so it may be a read error. The V call is TRBV5-1, the J call TRBJ2-1; a possible D gene is TRBD1 (6 bases). The DNA end favors TRBJ2-7, so the J call may be wrong. Germline CDR1 SGHRS, CDR2 YFSETQ. The CDR3 runs 15 residues. The CDR3 nucleotides are TGCGCCAGCAGCAAGGGGGTGGGGGCTTACAATGAGCAGTACTTC. The encoded protein is CASSKGVGAYNEQYF.

This clonotype has just a few counts. The chain couples TRBV5-1 to TRBJ1-2; D gene unclear. With 4 bases removed from V and 4 bases from J, the gap between germline ends came to 17 bases. Per the germline V gene, CDR1 is SGHRS and CDR2 is YFSETQ. The CDR3 has 15 residues. The CDR3 protein is CASSPDPQSLYGYTF. The CDR3 coding sequence is TGCGCCAGCAGCCCAGACCCTCAATCGCTCTATGGCTACACCTTC.

The rearrangement joins TRBV5-1 to TRBJ2-6; TRBD2 is a possible D gene (5 bases). Per the germline V gene, CDR1 is SGHRS and CDR2 is YFSETQ. The CDR3 covers 17 residues. The germline V and J ends were trimmed by 2 bases and 4 bases, with 16 bases remaining between them. CDR3 region: CASSFSAPGSGANVLTF. DNA for the CDR3: TGCGCCAGCAGCTTCTCGGCTCCGGGATCCGGGGCCAACGTCCTGACTTTC.

This clonotype was picked up many times. The chain couples TRBV12-3 or TRBV12-4 to TRBJ2-7; D is unresolved. The CDR3 loop spans 14 amino acids. V gave up 2 bases and J gave up 0 bases, with 8 bases separating them. CDR3 bases: TGTGCCAGCAGTTTAAACCCTAACTCCTACGAGCAGTACTTC. Translation: CASSLNPNSYEQYF.

This clonotype turned up a few times. The rearrangement joins TRBV6-1 to TRBJ2-4; D remains unclear. The CDR3 is 16 amino acids. The germline gives CDR1 MNHNS, CDR2 SASEGT. With 5 bases removed from V and 0 bases from J, the gap between germline ends came to 14 bases. CDR3 sequence (DNA): TGTGCCAGCAGTCCAGAACTGATACTAGCCAAAAACATTCAGTACTTC. It codes for CASSPELILAKNIQYF.

This clonotype was seen many times. The rearrangement links TRBV5-1 to TRBJ1-2; tentative D call: TRBD1 (6 bases). In germline, CDR1 is SGHRS, CDR2 YFSETQ. V shed 4 bases and J shed 1 base, with 11 bases lying between them. CDR3 length: 14 residues. Here the CDR3 DNA reads TGCGCCAGCAGCCAGGACAGAAATAACTATGGCTACACCTTC. Translated, it gives CASSQDRNNYGYTF.

In regard to this clonotype: This may be a read error, as it is one base from a much larger clone. V usage is TRBV9 and J usage is TRBJ2-7; D uncertain. With 0 bases removed from V and 7 bases from J, the gap between germline ends came to 8 bases. The CDR3 sequence is 12 residues long. The germline gives CDR1 SGDLS, CDR2 YYNGEE. The CDR3 loop reads CASSVAGDEQYF. The DNA for the CDR3 is TGTGCCAGCAGCGTAGCTGGGGATGAGCAGTACTTC.

Remarks on this clonotype: This sequence may be a read error, since a much larger clone differs from it by one base. CDR3 in amino acids: CASSSAMETQFF. For the CDR3, the DNA is TGTGCCAGCAGTTCCGCCATGGAGACCCAGTTCTTC. The chain carries TRBV6-6 and TRBJ2-5; no clear D gene. The better agreement between TRBJ2-1 and the DNA end casts doubt on the J call. The CDR3 runs to 12 residues. Germline lookup yields CDR1 MNHNY and CDR2 SVGAGI (reference sequence).

J is TRBJ2-1 and V is TRBV2, with D unresolved. Germline assignment: CDR1 SNHLY and CDR2 FYNNEI. V was shortened by 8 bases and J by 3 bases, with 14 bases between the two germline ends. The CDR3 is 14 residues long. CDR3 DNA sequence: TGTGCCAGCCGAGGACGTCAGGACTACAATGAGCAGTTCTTC. Protein sequence: CASRGRQDYNEQFF.

This clonotype was seen a handful of times. The V call is TRBV27, the J call TRBJ2-2; the D is unclear. The CDR3 length is 13 residues. Deletions cut 5 bases from V and 4 bases from J, with 8 bases between. Germline assignment: CDR1 MNHEY and CDR2 SMNVEV (reference sequence). CDR3 amino acids: CASSVGRTGELFF. CDR3 nucleotides: TGTGCCAGCAGTGTAGGGCGCACCGGGGAGCTGTTTTTT.

The chain is built from TRBV30 and TRBJ1-5; D is perhaps TRBD1 (6 bases). This CDR3 is 13 amino acids long. Trimming removed 1 base from V and 7 bases from J, with 11 bases in between. CDR1 and CDR2 from the germline V gene are GTSNPN and SVGIG (reference sequence). CDR3 region: CAWSATGTQPQHF. CDR3 in DNA: TGTGCCTGGAGTGCTACAGGGACCCAGCCCCAGCATTTT.

The chain has TRBV6-1 and TRBJ1-1; D is ambiguous. Trimming pared 2 bases from V and 1 base from J, leaving 11 bases between. The CDR3 has 15 residues. Germline V gene lookup returns CDR1 MNHNS and CDR2 SASEGT. Here the CDR3 reads CASSERIGGNTEAFF. The CDR3 region has the DNA TGTGCCAGCAGTGAACGGATAGGAGGGAACACTGAAGCTTTCTTT.

In its sample, this clonotype was seen many times. The DNA for the CDR3 is TGCGCCAGCAGCCCAGACGGGGGTGCCTATGGCTACACCTTC. Protein product: CASSPDGGAYGYTF. The gene calls are TRBV5-1 and TRBJ1-2; TRBD1 might be the D (5 bases). Germline loops: CDR1 SGHRS, CDR2 YFSETQ. The ends were cut back, 4 bases at V and 4 bases at J, with 14 bases in the middle. The CDR3 covers 14 residues.

The table lists this clonotype with many counts. DNA of the CDR3: TGTGCCAGCAGTTACATGGGAGGTTCTAGCACAGATACGCAGTATTTT. It yields the protein CASSYMGGSSTDTQYF. This chain connects TRBV6-5 to TRBJ2-3; weak D call: TRBD2 (6 bases). CDR1 is MNHEY and CDR2 is SVGAGI in the germline V gene. V was clipped by 2 bases and J by 0 bases, with 12 bases between them. The CDR3 runs 16 residues.

This clonotype is a singleton in its sample. The genes are TRBV30 and TRBJ2-3; TRBD1 is a possible D gene (5 bases). CDR3 length: 12 residues. Trimming stripped 3 bases from V and 5 bases from J, with 9 bases between. Per germline, CDR1 GTSNPN and CDR2 SVGIG (reference sequence). In DNA form, the CDR3 reads TGTGCCTGGAGGCCCCAGGGAGATACGCAGTATTTT. The encoded protein is CAWRPQGDTQYF.

This clonotype was picked up many times. The CDR3 here is CASSLVSGGVTDTQYF. The CDR3, as DNA: TGTGCCAGCAGCTTAGTGTCGGGGGGGGTCACAGATACGCAGTATTTT. This chain links TRBV7-8 with TRBJ2-3; 8 bases agree with TRBD2. The germline V gene has CDR1 SGHVS and CDR2 FQNEAQ. The CDR3 has 16 amino acids. V gave up 1 base and J gave up 2 bases; unmatched junction bases: 5.

This clonotype was observed many times. V gene TRBV5-1 combines with J gene TRBJ2-1; perhaps TRBD1 as D (6 bases). The CDR3 has 15 residues. Trimming cost V 0 bases and J 1 base, with 8 bases left between them. CDR1 is SGHRS, CDR2 YFSETQ, per germline. For the CDR3, the DNA is TGCGCCAGCAGCTTGGCACAGGGATCCTACAATGAGCAGTTCTTC. Translation: CASSLAQGSYNEQFF.